These T cell receptor beta chains were read from a single sample in a study of T cell responses to AZD1222 COVID-19 vaccine. Sequencing used immunoSEQ multiplex PCR; TCRdb keeps in-frame clones, though not all of them. Seen here are some 100,000 clones, about 86% observed once, and the top ten hold around 10%. The sequencing used peripheral blood, collected on day 0 of AZD1222 vaccination. These receptors all stem from an adult in good health. The conserved cysteine and the conserved F or W are not part of the CDR3 here.

v_gene: TRBV28
j_gene: TRBJ2-7
CDR3aa: VSGVSSPYEQY

v_gene: TRBV7-9
j_gene: TRBJ2-5
CDR3aa: ASSLREGLETQY

v_gene: TRBV19
j_gene: TRBJ2-7
CDR3aa: ASSTAPGRDRSYEQY

v_gene: TRBV28
j_gene: TRBJ2-7
CDR3aa: ASSLPDPPYEQY

v_gene: TRBV5-4
j_gene: TRBJ2-2
CDR3aa: ASSLGGRTPGELF

v_gene: TRBV15
j_gene: TRBJ2-1
CDR3aa: ATSRGDGTGANEQF

v_gene: TRBV28
j_gene: TRBJ2-6
CDR3aa: ASSQAFSGANVLT

v_gene: TRBV7-2
j_gene: TRBJ1-4
CDR3aa: ASSLSPGHGEKLF

v_gene: TRBV18
j_gene: TRBJ1-5
CDR3aa: ASSLGRNNQPQH

v_gene: TRBV15
j_gene: TRBJ2-5
CDR3aa: ATSRTNQETQY

v_gene: TRBV9
j_gene: TRBJ2-7
CDR3aa: ASSVDRGSYEQY

v_gene: TRBV13
j_gene: TRBJ1-6
CDR3aa: ASSSGQATSSYNSPLH

v_gene: TRBV7-7
j_gene: TRBJ2-5
CDR3aa: ASASGQGDRETQY

v_gene: TRBV6-2/TRBV6-3
j_gene: TRBJ2-7
CDR3aa: ASSPGTSGSLGEQY

v_gene: TRBV4-3
j_gene: TRBJ2-1
CDR3aa: ASSQESSPERTYNEQF

v_gene: TRBV6-2/TRBV6-3
j_gene: TRBJ2-7
CDR3aa: ASSNTGGRTYEQY

v_gene: TRBV9
j_gene: TRBJ2-2
CDR3aa: ASSPEVAGIGELF